This TCR beta chain was found in a study of blood T cells in healthy people across ages. This clonotype has only a few counts. Alongside a J-beta primer mix, a sample-barcoded 5' primer served in a second PCR lasting 7 to 11 cycles. TCRdb passed the 5' RACE reads through MiXCR, listing each CDR3 protein once. Here the sample spans 800,000 to 1,300,000 distinct CDR3 sequences, 20% to 25% being singletons. Germline assignment: CDR1 SQVTM and CDR2 ANQGSEA. The CDR3 runs 13 residues. The data were also submitted as part of a second study, on T cells of mothers and their children. That work contributes: Each donor was one of three healthy Caucasian mothers or one of their six children. Each mother gave over 8.5 million TCR beta CDR3 reads; each child, around 2.8 million. Relative to unrelated pairs, biologically related mother-child dyads exhibited marginally greater, non-significant overlap.

The V gene is TRBV29-1, the J gene TRBJ2-5, with D hard to call. The end of the DNA aligns better with TRBJ2-1, so the J call may be wrong. Sequenced input: blood. This receptor was obtained from a girl aged 2 to 9 in good health. Here the CDR3 DNA reads TGCAGCGGGGAAGAGCGACCGTACAATGAGCAGTTCTTC. Amino acid sequence: CSGEERPYNEQFF.